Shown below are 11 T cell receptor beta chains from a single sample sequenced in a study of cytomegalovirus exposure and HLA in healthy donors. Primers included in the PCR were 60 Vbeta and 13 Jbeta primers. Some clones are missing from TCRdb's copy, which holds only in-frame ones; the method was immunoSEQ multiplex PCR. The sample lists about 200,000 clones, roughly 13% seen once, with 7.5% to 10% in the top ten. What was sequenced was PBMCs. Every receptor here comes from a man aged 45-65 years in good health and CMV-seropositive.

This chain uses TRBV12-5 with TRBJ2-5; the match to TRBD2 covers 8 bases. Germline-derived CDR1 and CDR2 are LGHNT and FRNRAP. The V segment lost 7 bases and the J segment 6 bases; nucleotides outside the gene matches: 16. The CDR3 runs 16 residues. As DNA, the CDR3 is TGTGCTAGTGCCCAAGGGCGGGGGGCCGAGGGAAAGACCCAGTACTTC. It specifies CASAQGRGAEGKTQYF.

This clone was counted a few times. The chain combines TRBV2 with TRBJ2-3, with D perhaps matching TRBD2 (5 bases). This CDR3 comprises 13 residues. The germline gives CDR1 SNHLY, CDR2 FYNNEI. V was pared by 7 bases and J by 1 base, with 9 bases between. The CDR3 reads CASTRDRTDTQYF. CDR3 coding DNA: TGTGCCAGCACACGGGATCGCACAGATACGCAGTATTTT.

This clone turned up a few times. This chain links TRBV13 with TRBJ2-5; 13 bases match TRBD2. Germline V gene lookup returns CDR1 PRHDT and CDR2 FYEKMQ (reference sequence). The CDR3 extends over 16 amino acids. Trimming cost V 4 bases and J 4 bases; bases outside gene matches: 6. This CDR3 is CASSSWTSGGRETQYF. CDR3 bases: TGTGCCAGCAGCTCCTGGACTAGCGGGGGCCGAGAGACCCAGTACTTC.

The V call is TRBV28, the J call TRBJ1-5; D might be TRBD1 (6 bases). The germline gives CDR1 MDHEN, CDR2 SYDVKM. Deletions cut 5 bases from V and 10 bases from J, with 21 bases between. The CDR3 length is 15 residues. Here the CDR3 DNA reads TGTGCCAGCAGTCCTAGAGGGGGGGTTGGGTTTCCCCAGCATTTT. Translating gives CASSPRGGVGFPQHF.

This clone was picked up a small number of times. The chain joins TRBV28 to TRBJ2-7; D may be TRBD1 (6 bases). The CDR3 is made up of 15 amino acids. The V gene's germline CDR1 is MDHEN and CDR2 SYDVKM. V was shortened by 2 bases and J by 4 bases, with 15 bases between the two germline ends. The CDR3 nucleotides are TGTGCCAGCAGTTTAAGCCAGGGGTTGTTATACGAGCAGTACGTC. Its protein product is CASSLSQGLLYEQYV.

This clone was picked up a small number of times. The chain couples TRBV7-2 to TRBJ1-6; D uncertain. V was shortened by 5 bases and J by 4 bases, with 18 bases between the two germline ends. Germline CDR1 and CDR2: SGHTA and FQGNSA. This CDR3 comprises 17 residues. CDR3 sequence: CASSQILRASYNSPLHF. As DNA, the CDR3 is TGTGCCAGCAGCCAAATCCTGCGGGCCTCATATAATTCACCCCTCCACTTT. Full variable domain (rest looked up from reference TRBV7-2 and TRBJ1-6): GAGVSQSPSNKVTEKGKDVELRCDPISGHTALYWYRQSLGQGLEFLIYFQGNSAPDKSGLPSDRFSAERTGGSVSTLTIQRTQQEDSAVYLCASSQILRASYNSPLHFGNGTRLTVT.

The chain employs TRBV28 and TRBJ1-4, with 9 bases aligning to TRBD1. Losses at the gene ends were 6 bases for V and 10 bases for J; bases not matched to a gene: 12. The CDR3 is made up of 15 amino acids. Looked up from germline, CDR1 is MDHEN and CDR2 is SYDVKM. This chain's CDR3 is CASRESGTGLGKLFF. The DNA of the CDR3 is TGTGCCAGCAGGGAGTCCGGGACAGGGTTAGGAAAACTGTTTTTT. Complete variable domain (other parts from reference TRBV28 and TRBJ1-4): DVKVTQSSRYLVKRTGEKVFLECVQDMDHENMFWYRQDPGLGLRLIYFSYDVKMKEKGDIPEGYSVSREKKERFSLILESASTNQTSMYLCASRESGTGLGKLFFGSGTQLSVL.

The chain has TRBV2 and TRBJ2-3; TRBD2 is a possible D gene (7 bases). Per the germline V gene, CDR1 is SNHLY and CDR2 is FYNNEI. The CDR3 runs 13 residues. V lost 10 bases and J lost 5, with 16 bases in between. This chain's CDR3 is CANRFGGRDTQYF. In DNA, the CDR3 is TGTGCCAACCGTTTCGGGGGGCGAGATACGCAGTATTTT.

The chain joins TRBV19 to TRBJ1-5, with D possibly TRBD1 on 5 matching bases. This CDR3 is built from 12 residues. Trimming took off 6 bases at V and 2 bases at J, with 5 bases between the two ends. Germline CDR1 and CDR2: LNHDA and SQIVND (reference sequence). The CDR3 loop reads CASSRGNQPQHF. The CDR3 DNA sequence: TGTGCCAGTAGCAGGGGCAATCAGCCCCAGCATTTT.

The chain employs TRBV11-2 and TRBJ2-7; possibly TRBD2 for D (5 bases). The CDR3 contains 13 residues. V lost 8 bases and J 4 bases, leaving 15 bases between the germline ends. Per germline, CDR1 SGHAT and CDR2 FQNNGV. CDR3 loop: CASRPGGYYEQYF. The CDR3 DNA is TGTGCCAGCCGCCCAGGCGGGTATTACGAGCAGTACTTC.

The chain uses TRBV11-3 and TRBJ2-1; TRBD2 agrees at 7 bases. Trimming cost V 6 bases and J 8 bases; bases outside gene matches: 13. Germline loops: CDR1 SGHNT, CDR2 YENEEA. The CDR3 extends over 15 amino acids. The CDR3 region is CASSPSSGGSDEQFF. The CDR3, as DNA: TGTGCCAGCAGTCCCTCTAGCGGCGGCTCGGATGAGCAGTTCTTC.